A single sample gave rise to the 32 T cell receptor beta chains below, sequenced in a study of CD8 T cells in ankylosing spondylitis. TCRdb redid the calling of the 5' RACE reads with MiXCR, one entry per CDR3 protein. The sample holds 150,000 or so distinct CDR3 sequences; about 18% are singletons and the top ten take about 8.3%. Material: blood, either unsorted or a sorted T cell fraction (not recorded which). These receptors all stem from a male donor with ankylosing spondylitis or in good health (not recorded which).

This clonotype was observed at least ten times. DNA of the CDR3: TGCAGTGCCACCCGCAGGGGGCTTGGCTATGGCTACACCTTC. It yields the protein CSATRRGLGYGYTF. The V gene is TRBV20-1, the J gene TRBJ1-2; the match to TRBD1 covers 8 bases. Germline V gene lookup returns CDR1 DFQATT and CDR2 SNEGSKA (reference sequence). The CDR3 extends over 14 amino acids. The ends lost 6 bases at V and 4 bases at J; junction bases unmatched: 10.

The chain carries TRBV30 and TRBJ1-1; no firm D call. Germline V lookup: CDR1 GTSNPN, CDR2 SVGIG (reference sequence). The CDR3 length is 13 residues. The V gene lost 0 bases and the J gene lost 3 bases, with 8 bases spanning the gap. In DNA, the CDR3 is TGTGCCTGGAGTGTAGAGGGTTACACTGAAGCTTTCTTT. Its translation: CAWSVEGYTEAFF. Based on the CDR3 plus reference TRBV30 and TRBJ1-1, the full variable domain is SQTIHQWPATLVQPVGSPLSLECTVEGTSNPNLYWYRQAAGRGLQLLFYSVGIGQISSEVPQNLSASRPQDRQFILSSKKLLLSDSGFYLCAWSVEGYTEAFFGQGTRLTVV.

At least ten counts were recorded for this clonotype. The chain combines TRBV5-1 with TRBJ2-3; TRBD2 aligns across 8 bases. J was trimmed by 6 bases and V by 6 bases; bases with no gene match: 6. CDR1 and CDR2 from the germline V gene are SGHRS and YFSETQ. CDR3 length equals 13 residues. CDR3 in amino acids: CASKPGGVDTQYF. The CDR3 DNA follows: TGCGCCAGCAAACCGGGAGGGGTGGATACGCAGTATTTT.

Many counts were recorded for this clonotype. The chain links TRBV20-1 to TRBJ1-2; tentative D call: TRBD1 (5 bases). This CDR3 spans 12 amino acids. Trimming stripped 5 bases from V and 4 bases from J, with 11 bases between. CDR1 DFQATT and CDR2 SNEGSKA come from the germline V gene (reference sequence). The CDR3: CSALGQVYGYTF. The CDR3 nucleotides are TGCAGTGCTCTCGGACAAGTCTATGGCTACACCTTC.

V is TRBV20-1 and J is TRBJ2-7, with no clear D. The ends were cut back, 2 bases at V and 5 bases at J, with 13 bases in the middle. The V gene's germline CDR1 is DFQATT and CDR2 SNEGSKA (reference sequence). The CDR3 has 13 amino acids. The chain's CDR3 is CSARRSKTHEQYF. The CDR3 DNA sequence: TGCAGTGCTAGACGAAGCAAGACGCACGAGCAGTACTTC.

This clonotype showed up just a few times. The chain combines TRBV29-1 with TRBJ2-7, with D possibly being TRBD2 (6 bases). Germline assignment: CDR1 SQVTM and CDR2 ANQGSEA. This CDR3 spans 14 amino acids. Trimming removed 7 bases from V and 0 bases from J, with 16 bases in between. As DNA, the CDR3 is TGCAGCGCGAGAGGGGCGGGACTCTCCTACGAGCAGTACTTC. It yields the protein CSARGAGLSYEQYF.

This clonotype was found many times. The V call is TRBV11-2, the J call TRBJ1-2; D is possibly TRBD1 (5 bases). Trimming shortened V by 5 bases and J by 2 bases, and 12 bases separated the two germline ends. Germline V gene lookup returns CDR1 SGHAT and CDR2 FQNNGV. The CDR3 contains 14 residues. This CDR3 reads CASSQGRGNYGYTF. CDR3 sequence (DNA): TGTGCCAGCAGCCAGGGACGTGGAAACTATGGCTACACCTTC. Full variable domain (outside the CDR3, taken from reference TRBV11-2 and TRBJ1-2): EAGVAQSPRYKIIEKRQSVAFWCNPISGHATLYWYQQILGQGPKLLIQFQNNGVVDDSQLPKDRFSAERLKGVDSTLKIQPAKLEDSAVYLCASSQGRGNYGYTFGSGTRLTVV.

The chain joins TRBV20-1 to TRBJ2-7, with 8 bases identical to TRBD2. The CDR3 totals 13 residues. The junction had 7 bases not matched to a gene; V was cut back by 3 bases and J by 6 bases. Germline V gene sequence: CDR1 DFQATT, CDR2 SNEGSKA (reference sequence). The CDR3 loop reads CSARLAGLSEQYF. The CDR3 DNA sequence: TGCAGTGCTAGGCTAGCGGGCCTTAGCGAGCAGTACTTC.

V is TRBV10-3 and J is TRBJ2-1; D is perhaps TRBD2 (5 bases). CDR3 length: 15 amino acids. Germline loops: CDR1 ENHRY, CDR2 SYGVKD. V lost 6 bases and J lost 1, with 13 bases in between. The CDR3 loop is CAIRRSGDSYNEQFF. The CDR3, as DNA: TGTGCCATCAGGAGGAGCGGCGATTCCTACAATGAGCAGTTCTTC.

This clonotype was counted at least ten times. The J gene is TRBJ2-7, the V gene TRBV28, with 7 bases aligning to TRBD1. The trim removed 0 bases at V and 4 bases at J, leaving 6 bases unmatched. The CDR3 totals 15 residues. The germline V gene encodes CDR1 MDHEN and CDR2 SYDVKM. The CDR3 loop is CASSLWAGGQYEQYF. As DNA, the CDR3 is TGTGCCAGCAGTTTATGGGCAGGGGGTCAGTACGAGCAGTACTTC.

V and J are TRBV3-1 and TRBJ2-7; weak D call: TRBD1 (5 bases). Germline loops: CDR1 LGHDT, CDR2 YNNKEL (reference sequence). The V end was cut by 8 bases, the J end by 3 bases, with 11 bases between. The CDR3 contains 12 residues. CDR3 in amino acids: CASGAGFYEQYF. The CDR3 DNA reads TGTGCCAGCGGGGCCGGTTTCTACGAGCAGTACTTC.

The chain has TRBV29-1 and TRBJ2-1; D possibly uses TRBD1 or TRBD2 (6 bases each). V was clipped by 4 bases and J by 4 bases, with 11 bases between them. The CDR3 spans 13 residues. The germline CDR1 and CDR2 sequences are SQVTM and ANQGSEA. In DNA, the CDR3 is TGCAGCGTTGTCGGGGGCCGTTACAATGAGCAGTTCTTC. Translating it yields CSVVGGRYNEQFF.

The chain recombines TRBV14 with TRBJ2-7; the D gene is possibly TRBD2 (6 bases). V gave up 4 bases and J gave up 3 bases, with 13 bases separating them. This CDR3 contains 14 residues. Germline V lookup: CDR1 SGHDN, CDR2 FVKESK. The CDR3 nucleotides read TGTGCCAGCAGCCTGGTCTCGGGAGTCTACGAGCAGTACTTC. Its translation is CASSLVSGVYEQYF.

There are many counts of this clonotype. The chain links TRBV28 to TRBJ2-4; 8 bases map to TRBD1. The CDR3 has 14 residues. Per the germline V gene, CDR1 is MDHEN and CDR2 is SYDVKM. Trimming removed 2 bases from V and 9 bases from J; junction bases left unmatched: 6. The CDR3 DNA reads TGTGCCAGCAGTTTACGGACAGGGATAGCCATTCAGTACTTC. This gives the protein CASSLRTGIAIQYF.

V gene TRBV5-1 combines with J gene TRBJ1-1; a possible D gene is TRBD1 (6 bases). CDR1 is SGHRS, CDR2 YFSETQ, per germline. With 0 bases removed from V and 3 bases from J, the gap between germline ends came to 18 bases. The CDR3 length is 17 residues. CDR3 DNA sequence: TGCGCCAGCAGCTTGGGGGAGGGGGGGGCGAGAGACACTGAAGCTTTCTTT. As protein: CASSLGEGGARDTEAFF.

This clonotype was observed many times. This chain joins TRBV20-1 and TRBJ2-7; TRBD2 matches at 13 bases. Looked up from germline, CDR1 is DFQATT and CDR2 is SNEGSKA (reference sequence). This CDR3 contains 17 residues. V lost 2 bases and J lost 5; bases outside the gene matches: 12. This CDR3 reads CSARPIGTSGIRDEQYF. The CDR3 bases are TGCAGTGCTAGACCGATTGGGACTAGCGGGATACGAGACGAGCAGTACTTC.

A word on this clonotype: The germline gene is not matched at one end of the junction; a read error may be the cause. V is TRBV18 and J is TRBJ2-7; 7 bases align to TRBD2. The germline V gene has CDR1 KGHSH and CDR2 LQKENI. The CDR3 is 15 amino acids. CDR3 nucleotides: TGTGCCAACTCACCACCGGGACTATTCCCCTACGAGCAGTACTTC. Residues: CANSPPGLFPYEQYF.

The chain has TRBV3-1 and TRBJ1-5; D possibly corresponds to TRBD1 (6 bases). V was clipped by 5 bases and J by 5 bases, with 10 bases between them. This CDR3 has 13 amino acids. Germline lookup yields CDR1 LGHDT and CDR2 YNNKEL (reference sequence). CDR3 sequence: CASSAWTDQPQHF. CDR3 sequence (DNA): TGTGCCAGCAGCGCCTGGACAGATCAGCCCCAGCATTTT.

This clonotype was counted at least ten times. V is TRBV20-1 and J is TRBJ2-1; no reliable D call. Per the germline V gene, CDR1 is DFQATT and CDR2 is SNEGSKA (reference sequence). V lost 6 bases to trimming and J lost 4 bases, with 7 bases between them. The CDR3 runs to 11 residues. The CDR3 loop reads CSATRYNEQFF. As DNA, the CDR3 is TGCAGTGCAACGAGGTACAATGAGCAGTTCTTC.

In its sample, this clonotype was seen a few times. The chain recombines TRBV12-3 or TRBV12-4 with TRBJ2-2, with 7 bases identical to TRBD2. The CDR3 length is 16 residues. V was clipped by 8 bases and J by 4 bases; unmatched bases: 13. CDR3 in amino acids: CASVDSGIGGTGELFF. DNA of the CDR3: TGTGCCAGCGTAGACAGCGGGATCGGCGGCACCGGGGAGCTGTTTTTT.

This clonotype was seen ten or more times. The rearrangement joins TRBV5-1 to TRBJ2-3; D is perhaps TRBD2 (6 bases). Germline V lookup: CDR1 SGHRS, CDR2 YFSETQ. This CDR3 has 14 amino acids. V was shortened by 1 base and J by 3 bases, with 9 bases between the two germline ends. CDR3 protein: CASSLTGVTDTQYF. CDR3 coding DNA: TGCGCCAGCAGCTTGACGGGAGTGACAGATACGCAGTATTTT.

The gene calls are TRBV20-1 and TRBJ2-6; D is unclear. Trimming left V 1 base short and J 8 bases short, with 3 bases between. Germline CDR1 reads DFQATT; CDR2 reads SNEGSKA (reference sequence). The CDR3 runs 11 residues. The CDR3 coding sequence is TGCAGTGCTAGAGGTACCAACGTCCTGACTTTC. Translated, it gives CSARGTNVLTF.

V usage is TRBV29-1 and J usage is TRBJ1-4; 7 bases align to TRBD1. There are 12 residues in the CDR3. After removal of 7 bases from V and 4 bases from J, the junction contained 3 bases not matched to a gene. Germline V gene sequence: CDR1 SQVTM, CDR2 ANQGSEA. The CDR3 DNA reads as TGCAGCGCGGGACAGTTTAATGAAAAACTGTTTTTT. Translation: CSAGQFNEKLFF.

This clonotype was detected ten times or more. The rearrangement uses TRBV5-1 and TRBJ2-7; TRBD2 matches 8 bases. CDR1 and CDR2 (germline): SGHRS, YFSETQ. V was pared by 0 bases and J by 5 bases, with 7 bases of the junction left unmatched. The CDR3 consists of 15 residues. The CDR3 is CASSLEGTSFHEQYF. The CDR3 DNA follows: TGCGCCAGCAGCTTGGAAGGGACTAGTTTCCACGAGCAGTACTTC.

The chain combines TRBV18 with TRBJ1-6; no firm D call. V was pared by 4 bases and J by 10 bases, with 14 bases between. Germline V lookup: CDR1 KGHSH, CDR2 LQKENI. CDR3 length: 14 amino acids. CDR3 in DNA: TGTGCCAGCTCACGTGAGACGGAGCGCTCACCCCTCCACTTT. Residues: CASSRETERSPLHF.

There are a few counts of this clonotype. V gene TRBV2 combines with J gene TRBJ1-6; D remains unclear. Trimming left V 8 bases short and J 7 bases short, with 6 bases between. Germline CDR1 and CDR2: SNHLY and FYNNEI. The CDR3 has 11 amino acids. The CDR3 region is CASLFNSPLHF. The DNA of the CDR3 is TGTGCCAGCCTCTTCAATTCACCCCTCCACTTT. Full variable domain (remainder filled in from reference TRBV2 and TRBJ1-6): EPEVTQTPSHQVTQMGQEVILRCVPISNHLYFYWYRQILGQKVEFLVSFYNNEISEKSEIFDDQFSVERPDGSNFTLKIRSTKLEDSAMYFCASLFNSPLHFGNGTRLTVT.

Worth noting for this clonotype: The junction does not match germline at one end; this may be a read error. This rearrangement joins TRBV5-6 to TRBJ1-1, with unresolved D. The CDR3 runs to 13 residues. Per the germline V gene, CDR1 is SGHDT and CDR2 is YYEEEE. CDR3 region: CVSSLGWGTEAFF. The DNA for the CDR3 is TGTGTCAGCAGCTTGGGGTGGGGCACTGAAGCTTTCTTT.

This clonotype has only a few counts. The chain carries TRBV30 and TRBJ2-4; D perhaps matches TRBD2 (6 bases). The ends were cut back, 3 bases at V and 5 bases at J, with 11 bases in the middle. In germline, CDR1 is GTSNPN, CDR2 SVGIG (reference sequence). The CDR3 extends over 13 amino acids. As DNA, the CDR3 is TGTGCCTGGAGCCTAGAGCGGGAAAACATTCAGTACTTC. It encodes CAWSLERENIQYF.

This sequence joins TRBV11-2 and TRBJ2-3; unclear D gene. The germline V gene encodes CDR1 SGHAT and CDR2 FQNNGV. Deletions cut 7 bases from V and 5 bases from J, with 13 bases between. The CDR3 consists of 13 residues. The CDR3 reads CASNYVGGDTQYF. In DNA, the CDR3 is TGTGCCAGCAACTACGTAGGTGGAGATACGCAGTATTTT.

This clonotype has only a few counts. The chain joins TRBV12-3 or TRBV12-4 to TRBJ2-4; maybe TRBD1 (6 bases). This CDR3 spans 13 amino acids. The V end lost 1 base, the J end lost 10 bases, and 11 bases lay between the germline ends. The DNA for the CDR3 is TGTGCCAGCAGTTTAGGGGACAAGTCAATTCAGTACTTC. It translates to CASSLGDKSIQYF.

Many counts were recorded for this clonotype. This rearrangement joins TRBV6-1 to TRBJ1-6; no clear D gene. V lost 4 bases to trimming and J lost 9 bases, with 16 bases between them. This CDR3 is 15 amino acids long. Germline V gene data show CDR1 as MNHNS and CDR2 as SASEGT. The CDR3, as DNA: TGTGCCAGCAGTGGGGAGCGAAATTGGGGTTCACCCCTCCACTTT. As protein: CASSGERNWGSPLHF.

This clonotype was observed many times. The chain joins TRBV20-1 to TRBJ2-7; D could derive from TRBD1 or TRBD2 (6 bases each). V was cut by 5 bases and J by 4 bases, with 15 bases left in between. The germline gives CDR1 DFQATT, CDR2 SNEGSKA (reference sequence). The CDR3 has 13 residues. In DNA form, the CDR3 reads TGCAGTGCTTACGGCGGGACAAAGTACGAGCAGTACTTC. It encodes CSAYGGTKYEQYF.